This T cell receptor (beta chain) is drawn from a study of response to subunit inactivated influenza vaccine. The junction had 7 bases not matched to a gene; V was cut back by 1 base and J by 2 bases. The germline V gene encodes CDR1 SGHAT and CDR2 FQNNGV. The CDR3 sequence is 18 residues long. Via MiXCR, TCRdb re-called the RT-PCR reads, giving one row per CDR3 protein. The sample yields approximately 500,000 distinct CDR3 sequences, 20% to 25% seen once. Separately, the same data were catalogued under a study of T cells expressing NK-cell markers. Turning to that study: Production of TCR beta cDNA relied on 5'RACE template switching with UMIs.

The V and J genes are TRBV11-2 and TRBJ2-7; 14 bases are shared with TRBD2. This TCR derives from a man aged 45-65 years who received an inactivated influenza vaccine. The sequenced sample was CD4+ T cells sorted from PBMCs, obtained roughly 12 days after vaccination. The CDR3 nucleotides are TGTGCCAGCAGCTTAGGATGGGGACTAGCGGGGGTCACCTACGAGCAGTACTTC. Residues: CASSLGWGLAGVTYEQYF.